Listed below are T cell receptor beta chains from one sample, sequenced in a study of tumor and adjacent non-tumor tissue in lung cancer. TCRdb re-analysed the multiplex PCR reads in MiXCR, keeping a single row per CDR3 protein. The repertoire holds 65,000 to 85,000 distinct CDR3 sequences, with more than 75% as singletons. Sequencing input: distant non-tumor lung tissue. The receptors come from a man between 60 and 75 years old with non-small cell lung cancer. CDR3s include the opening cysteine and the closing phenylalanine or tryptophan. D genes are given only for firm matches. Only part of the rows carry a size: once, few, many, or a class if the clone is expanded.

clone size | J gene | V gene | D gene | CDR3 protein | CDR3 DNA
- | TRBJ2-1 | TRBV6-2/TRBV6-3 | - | CASSRHGTYNEQFF | TGTGCTAGCAGTAGACATGGCACCTACAATGAGCAGTTCTTT
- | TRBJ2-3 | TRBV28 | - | CASSPSCGVDMQYF | TGTGCCAGCAGCCCATCGTGTGGGGTTGATATGCAGTATTTT
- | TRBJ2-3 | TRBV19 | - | CASSMMSSDTQYF | TGTGCCAGTAGTATGATGTCATCGGATACGCAGTATTTT
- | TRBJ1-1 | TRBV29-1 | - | CSMDLNTEAFF | TGTAGCATGGACTTAAACACTGAAGCTTTCTTT
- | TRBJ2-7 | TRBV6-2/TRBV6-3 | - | CDSRRWWPTYEQYF | TGTGACAGCCGGAGGTGGTGGCCAACCTACGAGCAGTACTTC
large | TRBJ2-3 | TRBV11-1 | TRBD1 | CASSPGTGFTDTQYF | TGTGCCAGCAGTCCCGGGACAGGGTTCACAGATACGCAGTATTTT
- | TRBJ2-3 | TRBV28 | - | CATRMGRVGDTQYF | TGTGCCACCCGGATGGGGAGAGTTGGAGATACGCAGTATTTT
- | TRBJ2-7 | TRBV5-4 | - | CANSWRGRGDSYEQYF | TGTGCCAACAGCTGGCGGGGACGAGGGGACTCCTACGAGCAGTATTTC
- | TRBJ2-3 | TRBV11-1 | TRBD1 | CASSPVTGFTDTQYF | TGTGCCAGTAGTCCCGTGACAGGGTTCACAGATACGCAGTATTTC
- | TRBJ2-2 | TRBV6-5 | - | CASSYAGPNAGELFF | TGTGCCAGCAGTTACGCAGGTCCAAACGCCGGGGAGCTGTTTTTC
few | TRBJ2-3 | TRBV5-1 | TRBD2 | CAGSLYGTSGRIDTQYF | TGCGCCGGCAGCTTGTATGGGACTAGCGGGAGAATAGATACGCAGTATTTT
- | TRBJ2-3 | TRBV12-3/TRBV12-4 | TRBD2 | CARSCWTSGVWNTSTDTQYF | TGTGCCAGAAGTTGCTGGACTAGTGGGGTCTGGAATACAAGCACAGATACGCAGTATTTT
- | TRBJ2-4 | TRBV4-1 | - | CASSQEHATGDIQYF | TGCGCCAGCAGCCAAGAACATGCGACAGGCGACATTCAGTACTTC
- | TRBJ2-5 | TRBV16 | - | CASNPWEGQKTQYF | TGTGCCAGCAACCCTTGGGAAGGGCAGAAGACCCAGTACTTC
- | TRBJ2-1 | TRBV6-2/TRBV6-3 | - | CANTQTGLFGNEQFF | TGTGCCAACACTCAAACAGGACTCTTTGGGAATGAGCAGTTCTTC
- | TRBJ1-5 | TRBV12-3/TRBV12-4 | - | CASRQGRGQAQHF | TGTGCCAGCAGACAGGGCAGGGGTCAGGCCCAGCATTTT
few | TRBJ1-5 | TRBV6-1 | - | CVSSEGAGLNQPQHF | TGTGTCAGCAGTGAAGGGGCAGGGCTAAATCAGCCCCAGCATTTT
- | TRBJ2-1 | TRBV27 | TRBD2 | CASSLAGGGYNEQFF | TGTGCCAGCAGCCTAGCGGGAGGGGGGTACAATGAGCAGTTCTTC
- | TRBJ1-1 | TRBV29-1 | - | CSASVGGDNEAFF | TGCAGCGCCTCGGTAGGGGGTGACAATGAAGCTTTCTTT
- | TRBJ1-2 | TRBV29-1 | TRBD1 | CSVDKTGSGYTF | TGCAGCGTTGACAAGACAGGGAGCGGCTACACCTTC
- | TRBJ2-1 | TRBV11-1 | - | CASSLVPVSSYNEHSF | TGTGCCAGCAGCTTAGTTCCAGTGAGCTCATACAATGAGCACTCCTTC
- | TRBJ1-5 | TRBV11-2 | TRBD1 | CASSQGQGHQPQHF | TGTGCCAGCAGCCAGGGACAGGGTCATCAGCCCCAGCATTTT
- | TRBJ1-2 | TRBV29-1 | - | CNALGILYGYTF | TGTAACGCCCTAGGGATCCTCTATGGCTACACCTTC
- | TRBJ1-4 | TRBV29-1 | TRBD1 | CSVETGGGNEKLFF | TGCAGCGTGGAGACAGGGGGCGGTAATGAAAAACTGTTTTTT
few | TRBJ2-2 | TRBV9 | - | CANSAVQSGELFF | TGTGCCAACAGCGCAGTTCAGTCCGGGGAGCTGTTTTTT